This entry is about one T cell receptor (beta chain). Germline assignment: CDR1 MNHEY and CDR2 SMNVEV (reference sequence). This CDR3 contains 12 residues. The V gene lost 11 bases and the J gene lost 6 bases, with 17 bases spanning the gap. The data derive from a study of shared T cell receptors in the human thymus. Generated by immunoSEQ multiplex PCR, the TCRdb table keeps only in-frame clones and is missing some. The sample lists about 660,000 clones, around 89% occurring once. In addition, the sample was reused for a study of human thymus T cells. That source reports: Thymus pieces cut out during corrective heart surgery were the tissue that was used. Seemingly biased V and J gene usage marked thymic and blood repertoires.

Sequencing was done on a sample of thymocytes. The J gene is TRBJ2-7, the V gene TRBV27, with a tentative D call TRBD1 (6 bases). This TCR came from a boy under two years old with a congenital heart defect. The CDR3 sequence: CAPKGHSSEQYF. The CDR3 DNA reads TGTGCCCCGAAGGGACATTCATCCGAGCAGTACTTC.